The rows below give T cell receptor beta chains drawn from one sample of a study of response to subunit inactivated influenza vaccine. TCRdb redid the calling of the RT-PCR reads with MiXCR, one entry per CDR3 protein. The sample gives about 650,000 distinct CDR3 sequences, more than 15% of which show up once; 11% is in the top ten. This material consisted of PBMCs from blood, taken approximately 12 days after vaccination. All receptors derive from a man aged 50 or older who received an inactivated influenza vaccine. The CDR3 runs from the conserved cysteine through the conserved F or W. D genes are given only for firm matches. Expanded clones are given a class, and other clones once, few, many or no size at all.

CDR3 protein	CDR3 DNA	J gene	D gene	V gene	clone size
CASSQAGSEQYF	TGTGCCAGCAGCCAAGCGGGGAGCGAGCAGTACTTC	TRBJ2-7	-	TRBV3-1	-
CASSTGLVTEQYF	TGTGCCAGCTCCACGGGACTAGTGACCGAGCAGTACTTC	TRBJ2-7	TRBD2	TRBV28	-
CASRPFKGRVNTGELFF	TGTGCCAGCAGGCCCTTCAAGGGCAGGGTGAACACCGGGGAGCTGTTTTTT	TRBJ2-2	-	TRBV11-2	many
CASSYSMGSEQFF	TGTGCCAGCAGTTACTCGATGGGCAGTGAGCAGTTCTTC	TRBJ2-1	-	TRBV6-5	-
CASSSTSGSFNNEQFF	TGTGCCAGCAGTTCCACTAGCGGGAGTTTTAACAATGAGCAGTTCTTC	TRBJ2-1	TRBD2	TRBV6-2/TRBV6-3	-
CASSPPTSGGYQETQYF	TGTGCCAGCAGCCCCCCGACTAGCGGGGGATACCAAGAGACCCAGTACTTC	TRBJ2-5	TRBD2	TRBV7-2	many
CAISEDREGGYTF	TGTGCCATCAGTGAGGACAGGGAGGGTGGCTACACCTTC	TRBJ1-2	TRBD1	TRBV10-3	-
CASSFDRSQGESPLHF	TGCGCCAGCAGCTTCGATCGGTCGCAGGGGGAATCACCCCTCCACTTT	TRBJ1-6	TRBD1	TRBV5-1	few
CASSLSSGFTFYEQYF	TGCGCCAGCAGCTTGTCCTCGGGGTTCACTTTCTACGAGCAGTACTTC	TRBJ2-7	-	TRBV5-1	few
CSANRRRLGTDTQYF	TGCAGTGCAAATCGTAGGAGGCTTGGCACAGATACGCAGTATTTT	TRBJ2-3	-	TRBV20-1	-
CASRAGASGEAFF	TGCGCCAGCAGGGCGGGGGCGTCTGGTGAAGCTTTCTTT	TRBJ1-1	-	TRBV5-1	-
CASSYQTSTGGEQYF	TGTGCCAGCAGTTACCAGACTAGCACCGGGGGTGAGCAGTACTTC	TRBJ2-7	TRBD2	TRBV6-5	-
CATSRDRYSYEQYF	TGTGCCACCAGTCGGGACAGGTACTCCTACGAGCAGTACTTC	TRBJ2-7	TRBD1	TRBV15	few
CASSLDLGRVDGYTF	TGCGCCAGCAGCTTGGACCTCGGCAGGGTCGATGGCTACACCTTC	TRBJ1-2	-	TRBV5-1	-
CSISPGGSTEAFF	TGCAGCATTTCCCCTGGTGGGAGCACTGAAGCTTTCTTT	TRBJ1-1	-	TRBV29-1	-
CSATRFGQGDSNQPQHF	TGCAGTGCTACCCGATTTGGACAGGGGGATAGCAATCAGCCCCAGCATTTT	TRBJ1-5	TRBD1	TRBV20-1	-
CASSAGGRSTGELFF	TGCGCCAGCAGTGCTGGGGGCAGGAGCACCGGGGAGCTGTTTTTT	TRBJ2-2	-	TRBV4-3	few
CASSYVGRLVQGHNEQFF	TGTGCCAGCAGTTACGTAGGGAGGCTAGTCCAAGGGCACAATGAGCAGTTCTTC	TRBJ2-1	-	TRBV6-2/TRBV6-3	few
CSALLGGGQETQYF	TGCAGTGCCTTGCTCGGGGGGGGGCAAGAGACCCAGTACTTC	TRBJ2-5	TRBD2	TRBV20-1	few
CASGLLWYEQYF	TGTGCTAGTGGTTTGCTCTGGTACGAGCAGTACTTC	TRBJ2-7	-	TRBV12-5	-
CASSFQTGAPYNEQFF	TGTGCCAGCAGTTTTCAAACGGGAGCGCCCTACAATGAGCAGTTCTTC	TRBJ2-1	-	TRBV27	few
CASSPRDRMNTEAFF	TGCGCCAGCAGCCCTCGGGACAGGATGAACACTGAAGCTTTCTTT	TRBJ1-1	TRBD1	TRBV5-1	-
CRPSAGDEQFF	TGCAGACCCTCCGCCGGCGATGAGCAGTTCTTC	TRBJ2-1	-	TRBV20-1	-
CASSRDSSGNTIYF	TGTGCCAGCAGTCGGGACAGCTCTGGAAACACCATATATTTT	TRBJ1-3	TRBD1	TRBV12-3/TRBV12-4	many
CASRKRHSRSYEQYF	TGTGCCAGCAGGAAAAGACACAGCAGATCCTACGAGCAGTACTTC	TRBJ2-7	-	TRBV28	many
CASSLLRGNEQYF	TGTGCCAGCAGTCTTCTCAGGGGGAACGAGCAGTACTTC	TRBJ2-7	TRBD1	TRBV27	-
CASSQEPSASHNEQFF	TGTGCCAGCAGCCAAGAACCTAGCGCCTCCCACAATGAGCAGTTCTTC	TRBJ2-1	-	TRBV3-1	few
CASSYKAGFSEAFF	TGTGCCAGCAGTTACAAGGCAGGGTTCTCTGAAGCTTTCTTT	TRBJ1-1	-	TRBV6-2/TRBV6-3	-
CASSLSKPKWNTEAFF	TGTGCCAGCAGCTTATCCAAGCCCAAGTGGAACACTGAAGCTTTCTTT	TRBJ1-1	-	TRBV7-8	-
CASSLGDPSGGYTDTQYF	TGTGCCAGCAGCTTAGGTGACCCTAGCGGGGGGTACACAGATACGCAGTATTTT	TRBJ2-3	TRBD2	TRBV7-6	-
CASSLFRETQYF	TGTGCCAGCAGCTTATTCAGGGAGACCCAGTACTTC	TRBJ2-5	-	TRBV7-9	few
CASSLGGTQPQHF	TGTGCCAGCAGCTTAGGTGGGACTCAGCCCCAGCATTTT	TRBJ1-5	-	TRBV7-2	many
CASSQDHALTSSTDTQYF	TGCGCCAGCAGCCAAGACCACGCCCTGACTAGCAGCACAGATACGCAGTATTTT	TRBJ2-3	TRBD2	TRBV4-1	-
CASSMEGGTEQFF	TGTGCCAGTAGTATGGAGGGGGGCACTGAGCAGTTCTTC	TRBJ2-1	-	TRBV19	-
CASGLAWHTQFF	TGTGCCAGCGGACTAGCGTGGCATACGCAGTTCTTC	TRBJ2-1	TRBD2	TRBV6-2/TRBV6-3	few
CSVEDRDRGPYNEQFF	TGCAGCGTTGAAGATAGGGACAGGGGACCATACAATGAGCAGTTCTTC	TRBJ2-1	TRBD1	TRBV29-1	-
CASSKVSSGKTYNEQFF	TGTGCCAGCAGCAAAGTGTCTAGCGGGAAGACGTACAATGAGCAGTTCTTC	TRBJ2-1	-	TRBV21-1	few
CATRKGTPRTDTQYF	TGTGCCACCAGGAAGGGGACTCCCCGCACAGATACGCAGTATTTT	TRBJ2-3	-	TRBV15	once
CASSLGAGRNLAKNIQYF	TGTGCCAGCAGCTTGGGCGCGGGACGAAATCTAGCCAAAAACATTCAGTACTTC	TRBJ2-4	-	TRBV5-5	few
CASSQPPSGGAYTGELFF	TGTGCCAGCAGCCAACCACCTAGCGGGGGGGCGTACACCGGGGAGCTGTTTTTT	TRBJ2-2	TRBD2	TRBV4-2	few
CASSQSGLGWYEQYF	TGCGCCAGCAGCCAATCTGGACTCGGTTGGTACGAGCAGTACTTC	TRBJ2-7	-	TRBV5-1	-
CASSRGQGFPSYEQYF	TGTGCCAGCAGTAGAGGACAGGGGTTTCCTTCCTACGAGCAGTACTTC	TRBJ2-7	TRBD1	TRBV6-1	-
CASSHSAGGAYEQYF	TGTGCCAGCAGCCATAGTGCGGGAGGCGCCTACGAGCAGTACTTC	TRBJ2-7	TRBD2	TRBV14	-
CASSVKGGRAGEKLFF	TGTGCCAGCAGCGTAAAAGGGGGCAGGGCTGGCGAAAAACTGTTTTTT	TRBJ1-4	TRBD1	TRBV9	-
CSVEDSQSGYGYTF	TGCAGCGTTGAAGATAGCCAGTCTGGCTATGGCTACACCTTC	TRBJ1-2	-	TRBV29-1	-
CASSDGRLVKNIQYF	TGTGCCAGCAGCGATGGACGCCTAGTCAAAAACATTCAGTACTTC	TRBJ2-4	-	TRBV11-1	-
CSAIRGGGNNEQFF	TGCAGTGCTATAAGAGGAGGAGGGAACAATGAGCAGTTCTTC	TRBJ2-1	-	TRBV20-1	few
CSVETGGNEQYF	TGCAGCGTGGAGACAGGGGGCAACGAGCAGTACTTC	TRBJ2-7	TRBD1	TRBV29-1	few
CASSYRQGSTEAFF	TGTGCCAGCAGTTACCGACAGGGGAGCACTGAAGCTTTCTTT	TRBJ1-1	TRBD1	TRBV6-2/TRBV6-3	-
CASSSTGTNTGELFF	TGTGCCAGCTCTTCGACAGGGACGAACACCGGGGAGCTGTTTTTT	TRBJ2-2	TRBD1	TRBV9	-
CASSSSRQGTTEAFF	TGCGCCAGCAGCTCCTCCCGACAGGGCACCACTGAAGCTTTCTTT	TRBJ1-1	TRBD1	TRBV5-1	-
CASSPARLVTYNEQFF	TGTGCCAGCAGCCCCGCGAGACTAGTAACCTACAATGAGCAGTTCTTC	TRBJ2-1	-	TRBV5-5	-
CSARRGNQETQYF	TGCAGTGCTAGGCGGGGGAACCAAGAGACCCAGTACTTC	TRBJ2-5	TRBD2	TRBV20-1	-